The 7 T cell receptor beta chains reported below all come from one sample, sequenced in a study of read filtering for tumor transcriptome and immune sequencing. Molecular barcoded adaptors covering alpha/delta and beta/gamma chains were used on 400 to 450 ng RNA. TCRdb independently ran MiXCR on the reads; one entry per CDR3 protein. The sample contains approximately 93,000 distinct CDR3 sequences, 20% to 25% of which appear only once. Sequencing used a population of CD138-negative cells sorted from bone marrow. These TCRs come from a donor at least 40 years old with multiple myeloma.

Worth noting for this clonotype: A much larger clone sits a single nucleotide away, making a read error possible. The rearrangement links TRBV27 to TRBJ1-1; D perhaps matches TRBD1 (6 bases). Germline loops: CDR1 MNHEY, CDR2 SMNVEV (reference sequence). V shed 6 bases and J shed 3 bases, with 14 bases lying between them. The length of the CDR3 is 14 residues. CDR3 sequence reads: CASRQQGGDTEAFF. The CDR3 coding sequence is TGTGCCAGCAGACAACAGGGTGGCGACACTGAAGCTTTCTTT.

This clonotype was picked up many times. This chain uses TRBV11-2 with TRBJ2-7, with a possible D match to TRBD2 (5 bases). The CDR3 runs 12 residues. CDR1 is SGHAT, CDR2 FQNNGV, per germline. Trimming shortened V by 2 bases and J by 9 bases, and 11 bases separated the two germline ends. CDR3: CASSLFRGGQYF. The CDR3 DNA reads as TGTGCCAGCAGCTTATTTCGGGGTGGGCAGTACTTC. Variable domain in full (rest from reference TRBV11-2 and TRBJ2-7): EAGVAQSPRYKIIEKRQSVAFWCNPISGHATLYWYQQILGQGPKLLIQFQNNGVVDDSQLPKDRFSAERLKGVDSTLKIQPAKLEDSAVYLCASSLFRGGQYFGPGTRLTVT.

V usage is TRBV6-5 and J usage is TRBJ1-1; D not certain. This CDR3 has 13 amino acids. The germline CDR1 and CDR2 sequences are MNHEY and SVGAGI. V lost 8 bases and J lost 7, with 17 bases in between. As DNA, the CDR3 is TGTGCCAGCGGAAAGGGATTCTACCTTGAAGCTTTCTTT. It specifies CASGKGFYLEAFF.

This clonotype was counted many times. The chain is built from TRBV2 and TRBJ2-3, with D unclear. Trimming took 11 bases from V and 4 from J, leaving 10 bases between them. The CDR3 covers 11 residues. The germline V gene has CDR1 SNHLY and CDR2 FYNNEI. CDR3 sequence: CAGSLSDTQYF. CDR3 nucleotide sequence: TGTGCCGGGTCTTTGTCAGATACGCAGTATTTT.

This clonotype was found many times. V is TRBV27 and J is TRBJ1-1; no reliable D call. The V end was cut by 3 bases, the J end by 2 bases, with 10 bases between. CDR1 MNHEY and CDR2 SMNVEV come from the germline V gene (reference sequence). The CDR3 length is 14 residues. CDR3 bases: TGTGCCAGCAGTTTTACCTTGTTTAACACTGAAGCTTTCTTT. Protein: CASSFTLFNTEAFF.

This clonotype has a handful of counts. The V and J genes are TRBV7-3 and TRBJ1-3; TRBD1 might be the D (5 bases). The V end lost 6 bases, the J end lost 0 bases, and 15 bases lay between the germline ends. CDR1 and CDR2 (germline): SGHTA, FQGTGA. There are 16 residues in the CDR3. As DNA, the CDR3 is TGTGCCAGCAGTTTCGCAGGGCCACACTCTGGAAACACCATATATTTT. Protein: CASSFAGPHSGNTIYF. Combining the CDR3 with reference TRBV7-3 and TRBJ1-3 gives the whole variable domain GAGVSQTPSNKVTEKGKYVELRCDPISGHTALYWYRQSLGQGPEFLIYFQGTGAADDSGLPNDRFFAVRPEGSVSTLKIQRTERGDSAVYLCASSFAGPHSGNTIYFGEGSWLTVV.

This clonotype has more than one count but fewer than ten. V is TRBV19 and J is TRBJ1-1; D is unresolved. The CDR3 is made up of 14 amino acids. V shed 3 bases and J shed 1 base, with 9 bases lying between them. CDR1 is LNHDA, CDR2 SQIVND, per germline (reference sequence). The CDR3 DNA reads as TGTGCCAGTAGTATTGAGGTTCCGAACACTGAAGCTTTCTTT. Its translation: CASSIEVPNTEAFF. The variable domain in full, with the rest retrieved from reference TRBV19 and TRBJ1-1, is DGGITQSPKYLFRKEGQNVTLSCEQNLNHDAMYWYRQDPGQGLRLIYYSQIVNDFQKGDIAEGYSVSREKKESFPLTVTSAQKNPTAFYLCASSIEVPNTEAFFGQGTRLTVV.